This T cell receptor beta chain stems from a study of CD8 T cells in Susac syndrome. After extraction with the RNeasy kit, roughly 0.5 to 1 ug of the RNA was reverse transcribed using random hexamers. immunoSEQ multiplex PCR amplified TCR beta CDR3 across 54 Vbeta, 13 Jbeta. One entry per CDR3 protein, called by TCRdb with MiXCR from the immunoSEQ multiplex PCR reads. The data hold some 130,000 distinct CDR3 sequences, with over 75% observed a single time. V was pared by 6 bases and J by 3 bases, with 12 bases between. The V gene's germline CDR1 is DFQATT and CDR2 SNEGSKA (reference sequence). CDR3 length: 12 amino acids. The patients serving as multiple sclerosis controls were treatment-naive. They had stable or active relapsing-remitting disease and fulfilled revised McDonald criteria. This clonotype was detected only once.

The genes are TRBV20-1 and TRBJ2-7, with D uncertain. This clonotype was sampled from a human donor with multiple sclerosis. The sequencing input was CD8+ T cells from PBMCs. Written as DNA, the CDR3 is TGCAGTGCCACTGAAATAGGCTACGAGCAGTACTTC. It translates to CSATEIGYEQYF.